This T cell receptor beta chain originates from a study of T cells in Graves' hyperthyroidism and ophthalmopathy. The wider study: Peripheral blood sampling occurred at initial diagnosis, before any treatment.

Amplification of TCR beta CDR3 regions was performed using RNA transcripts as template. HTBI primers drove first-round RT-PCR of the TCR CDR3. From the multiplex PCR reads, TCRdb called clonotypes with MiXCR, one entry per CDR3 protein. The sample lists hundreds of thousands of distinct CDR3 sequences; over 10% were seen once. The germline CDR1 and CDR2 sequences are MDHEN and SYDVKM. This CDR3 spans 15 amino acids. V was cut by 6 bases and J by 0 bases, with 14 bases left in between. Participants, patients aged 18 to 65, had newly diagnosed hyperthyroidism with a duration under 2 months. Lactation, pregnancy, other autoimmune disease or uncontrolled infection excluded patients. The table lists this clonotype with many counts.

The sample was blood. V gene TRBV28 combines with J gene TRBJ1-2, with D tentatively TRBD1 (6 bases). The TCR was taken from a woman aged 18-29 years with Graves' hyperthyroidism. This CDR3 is CASSLRRGPNYGYTF. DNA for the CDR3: TGTGCCAGCAGCCTCCGGCGGGGGCCTAACTATGGCTACACCTTC.